This TCR beta chain was recorded in a study of regulatory T cells in long-lasting Graves disease. The CDR3 contains 16 residues. Germline CDR1 SGHNT, CDR2 YENEEA. V was shortened by 7 bases and J by 6 bases, with 23 bases between the two germline ends. Construction of TCR beta libraries relied on iRepertoire HTBI primers and on Arm-PCR targeting CDR3 regions. TCRdb re-called the multiplex PCR reads with MiXCR, one entry per CDR3 protein. The sample has roughly 420,000 distinct CDR3 sequences, about 17% seen once. As for time point: newly diagnosed GD, antithyroid drugs for less than 3 months. Researchers made the TCR library from RNA that was extracted from PBMCs. On this clonotype itself: Given a much more abundant clone one base away, this may be a read error. The CDR3 does not end in the conserved phenylalanine or tryptophan, so this is likely a read error.

The sample was also linked to a second study, of T cells in Graves' hyperthyroidism and ophthalmopathy.

The sample in question was peripheral blood mononuclear cells (PBMCs), obtained at new diagnosis, from a patient treated with antithyroid drugs. The source of this sequence is a woman aged 18-29 years with Graves disease. The chain couples TRBV11-3 to TRBJ2-3; D tentatively fits TRBD1 or TRBD2 (6 bases each). CDR3 region: CASILGGDTRRDTQYL. CDR3 nucleotide sequence: TGTGCCAGCATCCTCGGAGGGGACACCCGAAGGGATACGCAGTATCTT.